This T cell receptor (beta chain) comes out of a study of STAT3 mutations in large granular lymphocyte leukemia (dated by TCRdb to 2018 to 2020). Context from the whole study: In roughly half of the longitudinally sequenced T-LGLL patients, canonical activating STAT3 mutations were detected. Over half of the T-LGLL patients were given one or more immunosuppressive therapy regimens, and roughly 40% of the treated patients had a hematologic response. Serial deep sequencing of TCRbeta CDR3 and STAT3 was performed in patients with T-cell large granular lymphocyte leukemia to reconstruct clonal hierarchy and dynamics. From an initial cohort of about 220 LGL patients, 15 to 20 representative T-LGLL cases were selected for longitudinal TCRbeta and STAT3 sequencing. As controls within the study, a couple of patients with natural killer LGL leukemia were also sequenced longitudinally. For each patient, sequencing was performed at an average of approximately 4 time points, with a range of 2 to 8 samplings.

An Illumina MiSeq was used to sequence the TCRbeta libraries, yielding an average of about 40,000 productive templates per sample. Multiplex PCR amplification was used to generate TCRbeta CDR3 libraries with the immunoSEQ assay. For the original study's pipeline: Repertoire diversity was calculated as previously defined, with values near 0 taken to indicate extremely monoclonal samples. TCRdb took this table from immuneACCESS and kept in-frame rearrangements with V and J called. Such tables lack part of the clones; where checked against another copy, unresolved V genes explain under half of the gap, and the rest is unexplained. The DNA was the basis for D and trimming; V, J and clone size are from that table. The sample includes 1,300 or so clones, with roughly two thirds observed a single time. Of the sample, 7.5% to 10% falls within the top ten clones. A note on this clone: Its binding antigen is unknown. There are no base qualities to consult, and no much larger clone falls within one base.

What the authors observed across the whole study: At least one immunodominant TCRbeta clonotype was identified in every T-LGLL patient, and multiple immunodominant subclonotypes were identified in about half of the T-LGLL patients. Because codominant clonotypes persisted in some patients, a small but highly pathogenic clone may have been missed. The linking of therapy response to changes in TCR clonal burden was complicated by variable intervals between samplings and differing treatment regimens. Several patients had a dominant TCR clone burden greater than the STAT3 mutant burden, which suggests that the STAT3 mutation arose secondarily within a clone that had already expanded. Because no samples were available when a clone first appeared, clonal expansion was inferred from samplings taken at other points. In 6 of 18 patients, TCR clonotype switching occurred after therapy, and every newly emerging clone was STAT3 wild type.

DNA was extracted from blood mononuclear cells, and the same DNA was used for both TCR and STAT3 sequencing. The junction shows trimming of 4 bases on V and 2 bases on J, plus 12 bases between the germline ends. The germline V gene (reference sequence) gives CDR1 as SGHNT and CDR2 as YYREEE. The CDR3 runs 15 residues from the cysteine to the phenylalanine. Of the read, only the CDR3 DNA is kept; its 45 bases are in frame from base 1. Sequencing was performed on peripheral blood mononuclear cells. The sequence links TRBV5-4 to TRBJ2-2; the D gene is possibly TRBD1, with 5 bases matching. This clonotype was obtained from a woman aged 70-85 years with T-cell large granular lymphocyte leukemia. Some clones in this sample may be carry-over from other donors' samples. The age is the age at diagnosis. CDR3 reads: CASSTRQINTGELFF. DNA sequence: TGTGCCAGCAGCACGAGACAGATTAACACCGGGGAGCTGTTTTTT.